Listed below are T cell receptor beta chains from one sample, sequenced in a study of cytotoxic CD8 clonotypes in ibrutinib-treated CLL. Assay: immunoSEQ multiplex PCR; the TCRdb copy retains only in-frame clones and omits some. The table includes 190,000 or so clones, about 72% detected once. The source material was PBMCs, sampled after 24 months of ibrutinib treatment. Receptors were obtained from a human donor with chronic lymphocytic leukemia. Both conserved end residues are part of each CDR3. The order of the fields is V gene, clone size, D gene, J gene, CDR3 protein, CDR3 DNA. The D gene is left open where the match is weak. Clone size appears in some rows only: once, few, many, or a class for an expanded clone.

>TRBV5-1|.|.|TRBJ2-1
CASSLAGPHLYNEQFF
TGCGCCAGCAGCTTGGCAGGGCCCCACCTTTACAATGAGCAGTTCTTC
>TRBV5-1|.|TRBD1|TRBJ1-2
CASSSDGTGEGYTF
TGCGCCAGCAGCTCCGACGGGACAGGGGAGGGCTACACCTTC
>TRBV28|.|.|TRBJ1-2
CASSPVRTRGYTF
TGTGCCAGCAGTCCAGTTCGGACCCGTGGCTACACCTTC
>TRBV6-5|.|.|TRBJ1-2
CASSKSDGLNYGYTF
TGTGCCAGCAGTAAATCGGACGGATTGAACTATGGCTACACCTTC
>TRBV25-1|.|TRBD1|TRBJ1-2
CASSEWGSRQGGGYTF
TGTGCCAGCAGTGAATGGGGGTCTAGACAGGGTGGTGGCTACACCTTC
>TRBV18|.|.|TRBJ2-5
CASSPVSIPETQYF
TGTGCCAGCTCACCAGTTTCTATACCAGAGACCCAGTACTTC
>TRBV15|.|.|TRBJ1-1
CATSRDIYTVSGGTEAFF
TGTGCCACCAGCAGAGATATTTACACGGTCTCCGGAGGGACTGAAGCTTTCTTT
>TRBV7-7|.|TRBD1|TRBJ2-1
CASSLEGQADEQFF
TGTGCTAGCAGCTTAGAGGGACAGGCGGATGAGCAGTTCTTC
>TRBV28|.|.|TRBJ1-3
CASSLHTSSGNTIYF
TGTGCCAGCAGTTTACACACAAGCTCTGGAAACACCATATATTTT
>TRBV20-1|.|.|TRBJ1-2
CSAIRTSTF
TGCAGTGCTATTAGAACCTCCACCTTC
>TRBV27|.|.|TRBJ2-3
CASSLTPSGTQYF
TGTGCCAGCAGTTTAACCCCGAGCGGTACGCAGTATTTT
>TRBV7-2|.|TRBD2|TRBJ2-5
CASLGLAGVETQYF
TGTGCCTCCCTAGGACTAGCGGGAGTCGAGACCCAGTACTTC
>TRBV4-3|.|.|TRBJ2-3
CASSSRATGTQYF
TGCGCCAGCAGCTCCAGGGCGACGGGTACGCAGTATTTT
>TRBV18|.|TRBD2|TRBJ2-1
CASSLGLAGRNEQFF
TGTGCCAGCTCACTAGGACTAGCGGGACGGAATGAGCAGTTCTTC
>TRBV2|.|.|TRBJ2-3
CARSNGQIGSADTQYF
TGTGCCAGATCAAACGGACAGATTGGATCAGCAGATACGCAGTATTTT
>TRBV7-9|.|.|TRBJ2-5
CASSLYQETQYF
TGTGCCAGCAGCTTGTACCAAGAGACCCAGTACTTC
>TRBV2|.|.|TRBJ2-2
CASVGRGQDTGELFF
TGTGCCAGCGTTGGGCGGGGGCAGGACACCGGGGAGCTGTTTTTT
>TRBV19|.|TRBD1|TRBJ2-7
CASSLGTGHYEQYF
TGTGCCAGTAGTCTTGGGACAGGCCACTACGAGCAGTACTTC
>TRBV2|.|.|TRBJ2-5
CASSELSKQETQYF
TGTGCCAGCAGTGAGCTATCTAAACAAGAGACCCAGTACTTC
>TRBV6-5|few|.|TRBJ1-5
CASRNRNQPQHF
TGTGCCAGCAGGAACAGGAATCAGCCCCAGCATTTT
>TRBV5-1|once|TRBD1|TRBJ1-1
CASSPTGTGGSEAFF
TGCGCCAGCAGCCCAACCGGGACAGGGGGCTCTGAAGCTTTCTTT
>TRBV27|.|.|TRBJ2-5
CASGETGEETQYF
TGTGCCAGCGGAGAGACAGGCGAAGAGACCCAGTACTTC
>TRBV4-2|few|TRBD2|TRBJ2-7
CASSQDAYAGGPAALAEQYF
TGTGCCAGCAGCCAAGATGCGTATGCGGGAGGGCCAGCCGCCCTTGCCGAGCAGTACTTC
>TRBV19|few|TRBD2|TRBJ2-2
CASSTGTSGDTGELFF
TGTGCCAGTAGTACCGGGACTAGCGGGGACACCGGGGAGCTGTTTTTT
>TRBV18|.|.|TRBJ2-3
CASSPSDASTDTQYF
TGTGCCAGCTCACCATCGGATGCTAGCACAGATACGCAGTATTTT
>TRBV9|once|TRBD2|TRBJ2-3
CASNAGGVSTDTQYF
TGTGCCAGCAACGCGGGGGGAGTGAGCACAGATACGCAGTATTTT
>TRBV18|.|.|TRBJ2-5
CASSRQQETQYF
TGTGCCAGCTCACGGCAGCAAGAGACCCAGTACTTC
>TRBV6-1|.|TRBD1|TRBJ2-7
CASSSRQGAYEQYF
TGTGCCAGCAGTTCCCGACAGGGAGCCTACGAGCAGTACTTC
>TRBV5-4|.|TRBD2|TRBJ2-7
CASSLTGGASEQYF
TGTGCCAGCAGCTTGACGGGAGGGGCATCAGAGCAGTACTTC
>TRBV18|.|.|TRBJ1-1
CASSLERFEAFF
TGTGCCAGCTCATTAGAAAGGTTCGAAGCTTTCTTT
>TRBV9|.|TRBD1|TRBJ1-5
CASSAGTGAQADQHF
TGTGCCAGCAGCGCCGGGACAGGGGCCCAGGCGGACCAGCATTTT
>TRBV5-4|few|.|TRBJ1-1
CASSPGVGAFF
TGTGCCAGCAGTCCGGGGGTAGGCGCTTTCTTT
>TRBV11-3|.|.|TRBJ2-3
CASSLGGVSTDTQYF
TGTGCCAGCAGCTTAGGGGGCGTATCCACAGATACGCAGTATTTT
>TRBV27|few|TRBD1|TRBJ1-1
CASSSRTGGDTEAFF
TGTGCCAGCAGTTCCCGGACAGGGGGCGACACTGAAGCTTTCTTT
>TRBV6-5|.|.|TRBJ2-5
CASRQVWTQYF
TGTGCCAGCAGGCAAGTTTGGACCCAGTACTTC
>TRBV7-2|.|TRBD2|TRBJ2-7
CASKAIAGDSYEQYF
TGTGCCAGCAAAGCTATAGCGGGAGACTCCTACGAGCAGTACTTC
>TRBV15|.|TRBD1|TRBJ1-5
CATSRDRVEQPQHF
TGTGCCACCAGCAGGGACAGGGTGGAGCAGCCCCAGCATTTT
>TRBV27|.|.|TRBJ2-5
CASSFWDSQETQYF
TGTGCCAGCAGTTTCTGGGACTCCCAAGAGACCCAGTACTTC
>TRBV7-9|.|TRBD2|TRBJ2-7
CASSLTARLAGGEQYF
TGTGCCAGCAGCTTAACCGCCAGACTAGCGGGAGGCGAGCAGTACTTC
>TRBV27|.|TRBD1|TRBJ2-5
CASSLRQGARETQYF
TGTGCCAGCAGTTTACGGCAGGGGGCAAGGGAGACCCAGTACTTC
>TRBV5-4|.|TRBD1|TRBJ2-5
CASSLASGQGETQYF
TGTGCCAGCAGCTTGGCGTCTGGACAGGGAGAGACCCAGTACTTC
>TRBV6-4|few|.|TRBJ2-1
CASSLNNEQFF
TGTGCCAGCAGTTTGAACAATGAGCAGTTCTTC
>TRBV2|few|.|TRBJ1-1
CASQGGGTEAFF
TGTGCCAGTCAGGGCGGTGGCACTGAAGCTTTCTTT
>TRBV18|.|TRBD2|TRBJ2-1
CASSPSLGGRNSYNEQFF
TGTGCCAGCTCACCATCGTTAGGCGGGAGGAACTCCTACAATGAGCAGTTCTTC
>TRBV4-3|.|.|TRBJ2-1
CASSQYTGSEQFF
TGCGCCAGCAGCCAATATACAGGGTCTGAGCAGTTCTTC
>TRBV11-2|.|TRBD2|TRBJ2-7
CASSLGTSGGSYEQYF
TGTGCCAGCAGCTTAGGGACTAGCGGGGGCTCCTACGAGCAGTACTTC
>TRBV5-6|once|TRBD1|TRBJ1-2
CASSPGQGVTNYGYTF
TGTGCCAGCAGCCCCGGACAGGGAGTGACTAACTATGGCTACACCTTC
>TRBV10-1|.|.|TRBJ1-1
CASRRNINTEAFF
TGCGCCAGCCGGCGCAACATAAACACTGAAGCTTTCTTT